This entry lists 19 T cell receptor beta chains sequenced from one sample in a study of T cell responses to AZD1222 COVID-19 vaccine (dated by TCRdb to about 2021). Preparation of the library involved the immunoSEQ multiplex PCR assay. Imported from immuneACCESS, the table was reduced by TCRdb to in-frame sequences with V and J called. These copies leave out some clones; in studies compared against another copy, an unresolved V gene accounts for under half, and the cause of the remainder is not known. The sample table lists 100,000 to 130,000 clones, 89% of them with a count of one. Jointly, the top ten make up 3% to 3.5% of the sample. Taken with the paper, the label for time point translates to: baseline before first vaccination. The treatment or condition label here, explained by the study, means: meningococcal conjugate vaccine given as trial control. The specimen comprised peripheral blood, sampled on day 0 of MenACWY control vaccination. Receptors were obtained from an adult in good health.

V is TRBV24-1 and J is TRBJ1-2, with D perhaps TRBD1 (5 bases). Germline CDR1 is KGHDR and CDR2 is SFDVKD. Trimming pared 7 bases from V and 4 bases from J, leaving 15 bases between. This CDR3 is 14 amino acids long. This CDR3 reads CATRAGPSRYGYTF. The CDR3 DNA reads as TGTGCCACCAGGGCGGGGCCGAGCCGCTATGGCTACACCTTC.

The chain combines TRBV7-2 with TRBJ1-5, with D tentatively TRBD1 (5 bases). The V end lost 1 base, the J end lost 6 bases, and 7 bases lay between the germline ends. CDR1 and CDR2 from the germline V gene are SGHTA and FQGNSA. CDR3 size: 13 residues. CDR3: CASSLVQGQPQHF. The DNA of the CDR3 is TGTGCCAGCAGCTTAGTTCAGGGTCAGCCCCAGCATTTT.

The chain uses TRBV6-2 or TRBV6-3 and TRBJ2-7; D is ambiguous. Trimming left V 5 bases short and J 3 bases short, with 8 bases between. Germline values: CDR1 MNHEY, CDR2 SVGEGT. This CDR3 comprises 12 residues. The CDR3: CASSRLNYEQYF. CDR3 DNA sequence: TGTGCCAGCAGTCGGCTGAACTACGAGCAGTACTTC.

This clone appeared once. This sequence joins TRBV3-1 (or the pseudogene TRBV3-2) and TRBJ2-7, with D possibly being TRBD1 (6 bases). The germline V gene has CDR1 LGHDT and CDR2 YNNKEL (reference sequence). The germline V and J ends were trimmed by 2 bases and 4 bases, with 12 bases remaining between them. The CDR3 extends over 14 amino acids. CDR3 sequence reads: CASSQYQGQYEQYF. DNA for the CDR3: TGTGCCAGCAGCCAATACCAAGGACAGTACGAGCAGTACTTC.

This CDR3 reads CSGSHYGANTEAFF. The CDR3 bases are TGCAGCGGATCTCACTACGGGGCGAACACTGAAGCTTTCTTT. The V call is TRBV29-1, the J call TRBJ1-1, with a possible D match to TRBD1 (5 bases). CDR1 is SQVTM, CDR2 ANQGSEA, per germline. Trimming cost V 7 bases and J 1 base, with 16 bases left between them. The CDR3 is made up of 14 amino acids.

The V call is TRBV19, the J call TRBJ2-7; 11 nucleotides align to TRBD1. J gave up 5 bases and V 3 bases, and 6 bases lay outside the gene matches. CDR1 is LNHDA and CDR2 is SQIVND in the germline V gene (reference sequence). This CDR3 comprises 15 residues. The CDR3 loop reads CASSIGDRGRDEQYF. The CDR3 nucleotides read TGTGCCAGTAGTATCGGGGACAGGGGGAGAGACGAGCAGTACTTC.

Comment on this clone: One end of the junction does not line up with germline, which may come from a read error. V usage is TRBV12-3 or TRBV12-4 and J usage is TRBJ2-5, with 8 bases lining up with TRBD2. The CDR3 length is 13 residues. Here the CDR3 DNA reads TGTGCCAGCAGCTTAGCGGGGTTGGAGACCCAGTACTTC. This sequence encodes CASSLAGLETQYF.

The V and J genes are TRBV11-2 and TRBJ2-6, with TRBD2 identical over 8 bases. The CDR3 is 18 amino acids. Germline CDR1 reads SGHAT; CDR2 reads FQNNGV. The trim removed 4 bases at V and 0 bases at J, leaving 8 bases unmatched. Here the CDR3 DNA reads TGTGCCAGCAGCTCGGGTGCGGGGGGTCTCTCTGGGGCCAACGTCCTGACTTTC. This codes for CASSSGAGGLSGANVLTF.

The chain is built from TRBV5-4 and TRBJ1-1; 9 bases line up with TRBD1. Per the germline V gene, CDR1 is SGHNT and CDR2 is YYREEE (reference sequence). V shed 3 bases and J 3 bases; nucleotides not matched to a gene: 6. The CDR3 consists of 15 residues. The CDR3 nucleotides are TGTGCCAGCAGCTCACCGGGACAGGGCCACACTGAAGCTTTCTTT. It is translated as CASSSPGQGHTEAFF.

The V call is TRBV5-6, the J call TRBJ2-7; no clear D gene. The CDR3 extends over 14 amino acids. Germline V gene data show CDR1 as SGHDT and CDR2 as YYEEEE. Trimming took 4 bases from V and 1 from J, leaving 12 bases between them. The CDR3 sequence is CASSRAGSSYEQYF. As DNA, the CDR3 is TGTGCCAGCAGCCGAGCCGGGTCATCCTACGAGCAGTACTTC.

The chain uses TRBV6-5 and TRBJ2-7; D may be TRBD1 (5 bases). The CDR3 extends over 12 amino acids. Per germline, CDR1 MNHEY and CDR2 SVGAGI. Trimming pared 6 bases from V and 7 bases from J, leaving 13 bases between. CDR3 protein: CASSSQGWEQYF. The CDR3 DNA follows: TGTGCCAGCAGCTCGCAGGGTTGGGAGCAGTACTTC.

The J gene is TRBJ1-6, the V gene TRBV30; D ambiguous. Trimming pared 4 bases from V and 7 bases from J, leaving 11 bases between. This CDR3 spans 13 amino acids. Per germline, CDR1 GTSNPN and CDR2 SVGIG (reference sequence). The DNA of the CDR3 is TGTGCCTGGATCGACCCGGGCAATTCACCCCTCCACTTT. Its protein product is CAWIDPGNSPLHF.

This chain connects TRBV7-3 to TRBJ1-6; the D is unclear. V gave up 1 base and J gave up 6 bases, with 7 bases separating them. This CDR3 is 14 amino acids long. The V gene's germline CDR1 is SGHTA and CDR2 FQGTGA. The CDR3 nucleotides read TGTGCCAGCAGCTTAATGGGCGGTAATTCACCCCTCCACTTT. Translating it yields CASSLMGGNSPLHF.

The genes are TRBV5-5 and TRBJ1-4, with 9 bases fitting TRBD1. This CDR3 spans 15 amino acids. The ends lost 3 bases at V and 4 bases at J; junction bases unmatched: 4. Germline V gives CDR1 SGHKS, CDR2 YYEKEE (reference sequence). CDR3 amino acids: CASSSGTGSNEKLFF. The CDR3 region has the DNA TGTGCCAGCAGCTCCGGGACAGGGAGTAATGAAAAACTGTTTTTT.

This chain connects TRBV5-4 to TRBJ2-5, with D possibly being TRBD2 (7 bases). Trimming took 3 bases from V and 1 from J, leaving 19 bases between them. The CDR3 covers 17 residues. Germline V lookup: CDR1 SGHNT, CDR2 YYREEE (reference sequence). The CDR3 sequence is CASSSGLVGGLQETQYF. The CDR3 DNA follows: TGTGCCAGCAGCTCGGGTTTGGTGGGGGGGCTCCAAGAGACCCAGTACTTC.

V usage is TRBV18 and J usage is TRBJ2-2; the match to TRBD1 covers 11 bases. Losses at the gene ends were 10 bases for V and 4 bases for J; bases not matched to a gene: 8. The CDR3 loop spans 15 amino acids. Germline V gives CDR1 KGHSH, CDR2 LQKENI. The CDR3 spells CATNGQGAVTGELFF. The CDR3, as DNA: TGTGCCACCAACGGACAGGGGGCAGTCACCGGGGAGCTGTTTTTT.

Only one count was recorded for this clone. The chain employs TRBV7-2 and TRBJ1-2; D remains unclear. There are 14 residues in the CDR3. In germline, CDR1 is SGHTA, CDR2 FQGNSA. Between the trimmed V and J ends, which lost 1 base and 1 base, there was a span of 7 bases. DNA of the CDR3: TGTGCCAGCAGCTTAGGTTTGGTTAACTATGGCTACACCTTC. It translates to CASSLGLVNYGYTF.

The V gene is TRBV6-2 or TRBV6-3, the J gene TRBJ1-2; D may be TRBD1 (5 bases). The V end lost 6 bases, the J end lost 2 bases, and 10 bases lay between the germline ends. CDR1 and CDR2 from the germline V gene are MNHEY and SVGEGT. The CDR3 has 13 residues. CDR3 DNA: TGTGCCAGCAGCCCACAGGAAAACTATGGCTACACCTTC. It codes for CASSPQENYGYTF.

The chain has TRBV9 and TRBJ2-5; 8 positions agree with TRBD1. The CDR3 loop spans 14 amino acids. V dropped 3 bases and J dropped 5; count of bases not matched to a gene: 6. Germline CDR1 and CDR2: SGDLS and YYNGEE. The CDR3 here is CASSDPGGGETQYF. The CDR3 coding sequence is TGTGCCAGCAGCGACCCAGGGGGCGGGGAGACCCAGTACTTC.